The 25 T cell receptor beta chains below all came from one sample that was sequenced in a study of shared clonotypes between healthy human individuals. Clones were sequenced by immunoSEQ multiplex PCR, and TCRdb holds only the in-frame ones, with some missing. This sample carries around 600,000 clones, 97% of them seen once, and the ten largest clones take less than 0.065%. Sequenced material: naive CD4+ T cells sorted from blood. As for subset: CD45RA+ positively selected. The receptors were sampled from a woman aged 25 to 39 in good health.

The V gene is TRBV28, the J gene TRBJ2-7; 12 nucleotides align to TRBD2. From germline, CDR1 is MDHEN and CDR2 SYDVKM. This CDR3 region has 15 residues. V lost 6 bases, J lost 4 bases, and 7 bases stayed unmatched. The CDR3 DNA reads TGTGCCAGCAGAACCCTAGCGGGAGGGCTGTACGAGCAGTACTTC. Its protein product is CASRTLAGGLYEQYF.

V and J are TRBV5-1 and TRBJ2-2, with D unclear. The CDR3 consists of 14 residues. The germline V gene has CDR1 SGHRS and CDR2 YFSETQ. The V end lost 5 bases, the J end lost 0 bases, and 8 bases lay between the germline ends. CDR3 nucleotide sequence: TGCGCCAGCAGACCTGACACGAACACCGGGGAGCTGTTTTTT. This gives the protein CASRPDTNTGELFF.

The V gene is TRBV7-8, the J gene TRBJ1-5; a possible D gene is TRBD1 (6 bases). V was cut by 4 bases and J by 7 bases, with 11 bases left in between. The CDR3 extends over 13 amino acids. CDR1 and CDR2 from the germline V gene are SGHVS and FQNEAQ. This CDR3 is CASSSQGRQPQHF. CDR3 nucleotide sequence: TGTGCCAGCAGCTCTCAGGGGAGACAGCCCCAGCATTTT.

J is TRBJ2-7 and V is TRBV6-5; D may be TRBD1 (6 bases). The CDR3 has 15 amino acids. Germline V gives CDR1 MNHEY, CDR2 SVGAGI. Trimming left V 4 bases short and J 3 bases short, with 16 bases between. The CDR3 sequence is CASSSDSAGSYEQYF. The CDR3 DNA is TGTGCCAGCAGTTCGGACAGCGCAGGGAGCTACGAGCAGTACTTC.

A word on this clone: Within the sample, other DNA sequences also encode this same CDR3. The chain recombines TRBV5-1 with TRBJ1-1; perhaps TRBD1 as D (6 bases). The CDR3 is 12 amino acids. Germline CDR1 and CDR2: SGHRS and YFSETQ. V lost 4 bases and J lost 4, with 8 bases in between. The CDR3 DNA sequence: TGCGCCAGCAGCCCCAGGGGCACTGAAGCTTTCTTT. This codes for CASSPRGTEAFF.

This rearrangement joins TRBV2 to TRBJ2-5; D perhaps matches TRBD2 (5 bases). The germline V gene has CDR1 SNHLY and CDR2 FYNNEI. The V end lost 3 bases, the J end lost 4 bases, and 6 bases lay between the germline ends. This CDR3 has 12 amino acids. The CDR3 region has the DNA TGTGCCAGCAGTGAGGGAGTAGAGACCCAGTACTTC. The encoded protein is CASSEGVETQYF.

The CDR3 nucleotides are TGTGCCAGCAGTCCCGCGGGCAGGGGGCAAGATACGCAGTATTTT. Translated: CASSPAGRGQDTQYF. This rearrangement joins TRBV28 to TRBJ2-3; 8 positions agree with TRBD1. The CDR3 is made up of 15 amino acids. The germline V gene has CDR1 MDHEN and CDR2 SYDVKM. V dropped 5 bases and J dropped 5; count of bases not matched to a gene: 9.

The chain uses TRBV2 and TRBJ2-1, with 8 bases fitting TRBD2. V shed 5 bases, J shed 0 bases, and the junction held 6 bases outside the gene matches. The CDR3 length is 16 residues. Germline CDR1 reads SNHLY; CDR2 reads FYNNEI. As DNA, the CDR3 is TGTGCCAGCAGTTCACTAGCGGTCGGCTCCTACAATGAGCAGTTCTTC. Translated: CASSSLAVGSYNEQFF.

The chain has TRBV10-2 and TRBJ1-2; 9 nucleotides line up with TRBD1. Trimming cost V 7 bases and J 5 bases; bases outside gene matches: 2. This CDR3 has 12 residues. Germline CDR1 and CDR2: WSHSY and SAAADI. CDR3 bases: TGCGCCAGCACGACAGGGGGTTATGGCTACACCTTC. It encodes CASTTGGYGYTF.

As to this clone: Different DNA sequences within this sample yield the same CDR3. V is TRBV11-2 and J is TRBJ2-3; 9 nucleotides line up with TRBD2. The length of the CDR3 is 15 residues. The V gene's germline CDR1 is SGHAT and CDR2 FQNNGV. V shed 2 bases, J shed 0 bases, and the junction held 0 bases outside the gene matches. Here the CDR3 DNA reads TGTGCCAGCAGCTTACTAGCGGGGAGCACAGATACGCAGTATTTT. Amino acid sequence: CASSLLAGSTDTQYF.

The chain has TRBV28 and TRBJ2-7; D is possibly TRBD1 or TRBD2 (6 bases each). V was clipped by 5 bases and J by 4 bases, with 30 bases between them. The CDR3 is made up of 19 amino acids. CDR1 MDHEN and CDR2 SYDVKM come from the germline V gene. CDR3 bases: TGTGCCAGCAGTCCCCAGGGACTCAGGACCGGGGGCCGGTTTTACGAGCAGTACTTC. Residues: CASSPQGLRTGGRFYEQYF. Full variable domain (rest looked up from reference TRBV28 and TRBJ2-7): DVKVTQSSRYLVKRTGEKVFLECVQDMDHENMFWYRQDPGLGLRLIYFSYDVKMKEKGDIPEGYSVSREKKERFSLILESASTNQTSMYLCASSPQGLRTGGRFYEQYFGPGTRLTVT.

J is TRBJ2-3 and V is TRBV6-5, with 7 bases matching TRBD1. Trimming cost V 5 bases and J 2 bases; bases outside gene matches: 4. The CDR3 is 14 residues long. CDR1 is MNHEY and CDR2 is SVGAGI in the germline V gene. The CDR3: CASSEGQPTDTQYF. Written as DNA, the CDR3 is TGTGCCAGCAGTGAGGGACAGCCCACAGATACGCAGTATTTT.

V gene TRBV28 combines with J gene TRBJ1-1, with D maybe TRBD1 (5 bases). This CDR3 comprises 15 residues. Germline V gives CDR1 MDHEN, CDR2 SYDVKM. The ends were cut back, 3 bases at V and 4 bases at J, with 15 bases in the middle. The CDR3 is CASSFGPGMITEAFF. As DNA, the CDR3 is TGTGCCAGCAGTTTCGGCCCAGGGATGATCACTGAAGCTTTCTTT.

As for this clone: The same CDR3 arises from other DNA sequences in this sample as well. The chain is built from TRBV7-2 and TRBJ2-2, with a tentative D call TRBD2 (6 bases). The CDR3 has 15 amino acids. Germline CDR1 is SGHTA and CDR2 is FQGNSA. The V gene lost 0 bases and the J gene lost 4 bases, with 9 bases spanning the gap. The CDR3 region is CASSLAGGGTGELFF. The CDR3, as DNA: TGTGCCAGCAGCTTAGCGGGAGGAGGCACCGGGGAGCTGTTTTTT.

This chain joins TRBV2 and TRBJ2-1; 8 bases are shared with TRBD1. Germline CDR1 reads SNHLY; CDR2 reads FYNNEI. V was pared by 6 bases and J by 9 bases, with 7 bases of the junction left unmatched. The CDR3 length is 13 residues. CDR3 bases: TGTGCCAGCAGGGAATCAGGGGGCGGTGAGCAGTTCTTC. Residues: CASRESGGGEQFF.

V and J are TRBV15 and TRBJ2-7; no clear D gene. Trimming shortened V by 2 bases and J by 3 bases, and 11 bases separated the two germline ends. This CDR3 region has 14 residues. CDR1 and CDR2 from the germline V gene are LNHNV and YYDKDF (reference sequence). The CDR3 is CATSRPPRDYEQYF. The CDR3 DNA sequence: TGTGCCACCAGCAGACCACCCCGAGACTACGAGCAGTACTTC.

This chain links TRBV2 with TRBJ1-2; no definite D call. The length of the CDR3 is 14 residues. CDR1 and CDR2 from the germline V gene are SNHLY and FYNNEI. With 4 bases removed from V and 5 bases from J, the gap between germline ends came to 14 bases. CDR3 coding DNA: TGTGCCAGCAGTGTAGGGAGCAAAGTGTATGGCTACACCTTC. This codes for CASSVGSKVYGYTF.

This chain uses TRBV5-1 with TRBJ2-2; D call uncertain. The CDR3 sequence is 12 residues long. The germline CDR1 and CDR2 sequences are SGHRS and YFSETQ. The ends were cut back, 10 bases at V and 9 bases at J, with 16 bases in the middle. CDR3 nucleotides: TGCGCCGGCACGGGCTACCCCAGGGAGCTGTTTTTT. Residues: CAGTGYPRELFF.

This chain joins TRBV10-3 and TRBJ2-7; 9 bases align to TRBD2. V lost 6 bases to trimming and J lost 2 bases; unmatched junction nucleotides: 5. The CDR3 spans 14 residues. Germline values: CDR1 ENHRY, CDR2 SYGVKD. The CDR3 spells CAIRRASGAYEQYF. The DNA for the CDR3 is TGTGCCATCAGGAGAGCTAGCGGGGCCTACGAGCAGTACTTC.

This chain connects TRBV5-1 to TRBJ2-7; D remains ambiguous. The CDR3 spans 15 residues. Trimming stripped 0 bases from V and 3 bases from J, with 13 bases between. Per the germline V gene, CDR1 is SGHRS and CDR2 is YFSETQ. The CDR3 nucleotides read TGCGCCAGCAGCTTGGTTTCGGAGCTGGGCTACGAGCAGTACTTC. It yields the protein CASSLVSELGYEQYF.

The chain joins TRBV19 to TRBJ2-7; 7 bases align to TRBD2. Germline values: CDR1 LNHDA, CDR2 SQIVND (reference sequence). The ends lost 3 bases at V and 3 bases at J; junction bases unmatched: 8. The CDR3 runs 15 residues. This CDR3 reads CASSIREGKIYEQYF. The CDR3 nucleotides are TGTGCCAGTAGTATTAGGGAGGGAAAAATCTACGAGCAGTACTTC.

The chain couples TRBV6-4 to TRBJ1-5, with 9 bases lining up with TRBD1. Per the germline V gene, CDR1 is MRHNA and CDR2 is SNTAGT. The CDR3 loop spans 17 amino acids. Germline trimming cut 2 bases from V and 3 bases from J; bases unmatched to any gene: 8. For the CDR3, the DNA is TGTGCCAGCAGTGACCCGGACAGGGGCCACCCCAATCAGCCCCAGCATTTT. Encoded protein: CASSDPDRGHPNQPQHF.

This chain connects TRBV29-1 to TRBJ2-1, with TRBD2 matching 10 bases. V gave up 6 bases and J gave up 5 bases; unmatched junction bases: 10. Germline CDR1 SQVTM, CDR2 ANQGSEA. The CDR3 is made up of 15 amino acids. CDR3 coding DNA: TGCAGCGTCGAATTAAGCGGGAGGGTTCACAATGAGCAGTTCTTC. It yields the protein CSVELSGRVHNEQFF.

The CDR3 region has the DNA TGTGCCAGCAGTTTACAAGGGGGCAGTCATCAGCCCCAGCATTTT. It encodes CASSLQGGSHQPQHF. The chain links TRBV28 to TRBJ1-5; TRBD1 agrees at 7 bases. The CDR3 contains 15 residues. Germline V gives CDR1 MDHEN, CDR2 SYDVKM. The V and J ends lost 2 bases and 5 bases, in that order; junction bases with no gene match: 6. Full variable domain (rest looked up from reference TRBV28 and TRBJ1-5): DVKVTQSSRYLVKRTGEKVFLECVQDMDHENMFWYRQDPGLGLRLIYFSYDVKMKEKGDIPEGYSVSREKKERFSLILESASTNQTSMYLCASSLQGGSHQPQHFGDGTRLSIL.

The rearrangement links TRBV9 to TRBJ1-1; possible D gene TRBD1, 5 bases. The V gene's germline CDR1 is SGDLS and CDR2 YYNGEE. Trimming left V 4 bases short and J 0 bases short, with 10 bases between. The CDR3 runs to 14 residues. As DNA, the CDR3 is TGTGCCAGCAGCCCGGGACGGCTGAACACTGAAGCTTTCTTT. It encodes CASSPGRLNTEAFF. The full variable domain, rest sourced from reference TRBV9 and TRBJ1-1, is DSGVTQTPKHLITATGQRVTLRCSPRSGDLSVYWYQQSLDQGLQFLIQYYNGEERAKGNILERFSAQQFPDLHSELNLSSLELGDSALYFCASSPGRLNTEAFFGQGTRLTVV.